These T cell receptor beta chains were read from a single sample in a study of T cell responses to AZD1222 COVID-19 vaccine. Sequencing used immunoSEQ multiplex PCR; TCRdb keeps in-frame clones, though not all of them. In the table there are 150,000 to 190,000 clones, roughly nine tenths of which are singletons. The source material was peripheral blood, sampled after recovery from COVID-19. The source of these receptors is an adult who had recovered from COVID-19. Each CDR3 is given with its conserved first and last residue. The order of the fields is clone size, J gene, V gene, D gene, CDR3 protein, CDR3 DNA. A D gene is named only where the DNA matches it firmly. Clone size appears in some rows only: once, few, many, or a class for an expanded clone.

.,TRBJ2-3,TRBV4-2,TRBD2,CASSQERFEAGGLRADTQYF,TGTGCCAGCAGCCAAGAACGGTTCGAAGCGGGGGGGCTAAGGGCAGATACGCAGTATTTT
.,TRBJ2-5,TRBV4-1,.,CASSQAGRGGGETQYF,TGCGCCAGCAGCCAGGCCGGGAGGGGAGGGGGCGAGACCCAGTACTTC
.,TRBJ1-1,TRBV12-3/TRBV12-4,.,CASSLQVGAFF,TGTGCCAGCAGCTTACAGGTGGGAGCTTTCTTT
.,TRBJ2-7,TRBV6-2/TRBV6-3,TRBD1,CASSGTGGSYEQYF,TGTGCCAGCAGTGGGACAGGGGGCTCCTACGAGCAGTACTTC
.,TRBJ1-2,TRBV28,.,CASSYRGADGYTF,TGTGCCAGCAGTTATCGGGGGGCCGATGGCTACACCTTC
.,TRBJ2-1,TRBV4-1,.,CASSQDSVPGDEQFF,TGCGCCAGCAGCCAAGACAGCGTACCCGGGGATGAGCAGTTCTTC
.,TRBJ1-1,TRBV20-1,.,CSASRWRRWGTEAFF,TGCAGTGCTAGTCGATGGAGGCGCTGGGGCACTGAAGCTTTCTTT
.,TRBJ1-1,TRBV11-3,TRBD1,CASSKQGADTEAFF,TGTGCCAGCAGCAAGCAGGGGGCTGACACTGAAGCTTTCTTT
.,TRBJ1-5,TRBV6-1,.,CASSAGTDNSNQPQHF,TGTGCCAGCAGTGCTGGGACCGACAATAGCAATCAGCCCCAGCATTTT
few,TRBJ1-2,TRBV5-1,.,CASSFDDSRGGYTF,TGCGCCAGCAGTTTTGACGACAGCCGGGGAGGCTACACCTTC
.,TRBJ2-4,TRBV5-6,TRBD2,CASSRLAGDKNIQYF,TGTGCCAGCAGTCGATTAGCGGGGGACAAAAACATTCAGTACTTC
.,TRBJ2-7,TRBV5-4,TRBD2,CASSLGGLAGISYEQYF,TGTGCCAGCAGCTTGGGAGGACTAGCGGGTATCTCCTACGAGCAGTACTTC
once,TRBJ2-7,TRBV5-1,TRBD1,CASSLGTGGYEQYF,TGCGCCAGCAGCCTAGGGACAGGAGGATACGAGCAGTACTTC
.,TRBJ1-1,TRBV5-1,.,CASTMGQGFMNTEAFF,TGCGCCAGCACCATGGGGCAGGGCTTCATGAACACTGAAGCTTTCTTT
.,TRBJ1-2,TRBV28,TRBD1,CASSNNRGYGYTF,TGTGCCAGCAGTAACAACAGGGGATATGGCTACACCTTC
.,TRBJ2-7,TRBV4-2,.,CASSQETSGLTYEQYF,TGTGCCAGCAGCCAAGAAACGTCAGGCCTAACCTACGAGCAGTACTTC
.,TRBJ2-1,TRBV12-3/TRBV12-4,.,CASHSISYNEQFF,TGTGCCAGCCATAGCATCTCCTACAATGAGCAGTTCTTC
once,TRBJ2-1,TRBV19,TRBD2,CASSKGAGGHNEQFF,TGTGCCAGTAGTAAAGGGGCGGGGGGCCACAATGAGCAGTTCTTC
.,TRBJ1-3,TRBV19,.,CASSRETSGNTIYF,TGTGCCAGTAGTCGCGAGACCTCTGGAAACACCATATATTTT
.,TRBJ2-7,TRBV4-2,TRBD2,CASSQALTAGAAYEQYF,TGTGCCAGCAGCCAAGCTCTGACCGCGGGAGCCGCCTACGAGCAGTACTTC
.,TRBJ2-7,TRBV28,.,CASTRPGPPYEQYF,TGTGCCAGCACTCGGCCAGGTCCCCCCTACGAGCAGTACTTC
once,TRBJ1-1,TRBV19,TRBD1,CASSPRDRGRAFF,TGTGCCAGTAGTCCCAGGGACAGGGGGAGGGCTTTCTTT
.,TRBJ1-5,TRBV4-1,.,CASSQGLIGNQPQHF,TGCGCCAGCAGCCAGGGCTTAATTGGCAATCAGCCCCAGCATTTT
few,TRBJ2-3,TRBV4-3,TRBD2,CASSQDLAGSTDTQYF,TGCGCCAGCAGCCAAGACCTAGCGGGGTCCACAGATACGCAGTATTTT
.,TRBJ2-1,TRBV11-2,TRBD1,CASSSGTGYDEQFF,TGTGCCAGCAGCTCCGGGACAGGGTACGATGAGCAGTTCTTC
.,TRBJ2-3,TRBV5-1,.,CASSLDTGSSTDTQYF,TGCGCCAGCAGCTTGGACACAGGGTCTAGCACAGATACGCAGTATTTT
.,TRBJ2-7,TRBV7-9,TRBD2,CASSLGGGLAGDWYEQYF,TGTGCCAGCAGCTTAGGGGGAGGGCTAGCGGGAGATTGGTACGAGCAGTACTTC
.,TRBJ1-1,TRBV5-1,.,CASSLDGVRGTEAFF,TGCGCCAGCAGCTTGGACGGGGTACGTGGCACTGAAGCTTTCTTT
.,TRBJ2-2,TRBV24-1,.,CATSDLGETNTGELFF,TGTGCCACCAGTGATTTGGGGGAGACGAACACCGGGGAGCTGTTTTTT
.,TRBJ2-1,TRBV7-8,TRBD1,CASSFGGRGLVNEQFF,TGTGCCAGCAGCTTCGGGGGCAGGGGGCTAGTCAATGAGCAGTTCTTC
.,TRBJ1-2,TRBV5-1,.,CASSLDLKNYGYTF,TGCGCCAGCAGCTTGGATCTGAAGAACTATGGCTACACCTTC
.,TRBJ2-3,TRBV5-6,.,CASTTGQGGTQYF,TGTGCCAGCACCACGGGCCAGGGCGGTACGCAGTATTTT
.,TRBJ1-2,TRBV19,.,CASSSLRQTGYTF,TGTGCCAGTAGTAGCCTCCGGCAGACCGGCTACACCTTC
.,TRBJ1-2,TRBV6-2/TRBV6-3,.,CASSYSTVTNYGYTF,TGTGCCAGCAGTTACTCGACCGTGACTAACTATGGCTACACCTTC
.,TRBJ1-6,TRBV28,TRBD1,CASSLDRNSPLHF,TGTGCCAGCAGTTTGGACAGGAATTCACCCCTCCACTTT
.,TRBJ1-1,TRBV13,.,CASSPGVRGEAFF,TGTGCCAGCAGCCCCGGGGTACGGGGTGAAGCTTTCTTT
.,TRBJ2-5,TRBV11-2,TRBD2,CASSLPPGGGETQYF,TGTGCCAGCAGCTTACCTCCCGGGGGAGGGGAGACCCAGTACTTC
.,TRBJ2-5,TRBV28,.,CASSSRVAETQYF,TGTGCCAGCAGTTCTAGGGTTGCAGAGACCCAGTACTTC
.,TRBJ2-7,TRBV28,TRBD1,CASSNHRGSYEQYF,TGTGCCAGCAGTAACCACAGGGGTTCCTACGAGCAGTACTTC
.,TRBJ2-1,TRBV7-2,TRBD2,CASSLAAGAIRGQQFF,TGTGCCAGCAGCTTAGCAGCGGGGGCCATTCGAGGTCAGCAGTTCTTC
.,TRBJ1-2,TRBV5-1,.,CASSLAETVYGYTF,TGCGCCAGCAGCTTGGCCGAGACAGTCTATGGCTACACCTTC
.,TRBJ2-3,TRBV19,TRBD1,CASSIRGTGRTDTQYF,TGTGCCAGTAGTATTAGGGGGACAGGTCGCACAGATACGCAGTATTTT
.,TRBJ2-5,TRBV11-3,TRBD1,CASSGQGSETQYF,TGTGCCAGCAGTGGACAGGGGTCGGAGACCCAGTACTTC
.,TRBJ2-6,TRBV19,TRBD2,CASSMDTWGGRGANVLTF,TGTGCCAGTAGTATGGATACATGGGGGGGACGTGGGGCCAACGTCCTGACTTTC
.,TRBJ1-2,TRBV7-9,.,CASRGGAYGYTF,TGTGCCAGCCGGGGGGGGGCCTATGGCTACACCTTC